These T cell receptor beta chains were read from a single sample in a study of blood T cell repertoires in COVID-19. Produced via immunoSEQ multiplex PCR; TCRdb's table is partial and in-frame only. This table holds about 280,000 clones, around nine tenths found once. Sequencing used peripheral blood. The receptors were gathered from a man aged 35-49 years with acute or convalescent COVID-19. Each CDR3 is given with its conserved first and last residue. D genes are given only for firm matches. Size is omitted from some rows. Given values are once, few, many or a class for expanded clones.

CDR3 length	D gene	J gene	V gene	clone size	CDR3 protein	CDR3 DNA
14	.	TRBJ2-7	TRBV4-1	.	CASSPETGGYEQYF	TGCGCCAGCAGCCCCGAGACAGGAGGCTACGAGCAGTACTTC
15	.	TRBJ2-6	TRBV5-8	.	CASSLGSSGANVLTF	TGTGCCAGCAGCTTGGGGAGCTCTGGGGCCAACGTCCTGACTTTC
13	.	TRBJ1-1	TRBV2	few	CASSTRGVTEAFF	TGTGCCAGCAGCACCAGGGGTGTCACTGAAGCTTTCTTT
14	.	TRBJ2-1	TRBV30	.	CAWSVLRGPNEQFF	TGTGCCTGGAGTGTATTGCGGGGGCCGAATGAGCAGTTCTTC
18	.	TRBJ1-6	TRBV21-1	.	CASSKNRGLSSYNSPLHF	TGTGCCAGCAGCAAAAATAGGGGCCTTAGCTCCTATAATTCACCCCTCCACTTT
18	TRBD2	TRBJ2-2	TRBV13	.	CASSPRLAGETNTGELFF	TGTGCCAGCAGCCCCCGACTAGCGGGGGAGACGAACACCGGGGAGCTGTTTTTT
15	TRBD1	TRBJ2-7	TRBV5-5	.	CASSLAGTGAYEQYF	TGTGCCAGCAGCTTGGCCGGGACAGGCGCCTACGAGCAGTACTTC
14	TRBD1	TRBJ1-5	TRBV7-9	.	CASSETGEGQPQHF	TGTGCCAGCAGCGAGACAGGGGAAGGGCAGCCCCAGCATTTT
15	.	TRBJ1-1	TRBV5-1	few	CASSLQTPGRTEAFF	TGCGCCAGCAGCCTCCAGACCCCGGGGAGAACTGAAGCTTTCTTT
15	.	TRBJ1-1	TRBV6-5	.	CASSYSIGMNTEAFF	TGTGCCAGCAGTTACTCGATCGGTATGAACACTGAAGCTTTCTTT
12	.	TRBJ1-2	TRBV6-5	.	CASSRGGYGYTF	TGTGCCAGCTCTCGGGGAGGCTATGGCTACACCTTC
12	TRBD1	TRBJ1-2	TRBV29-1	once	CSASDRYYGYTF	TGCAGCGCATCGGACAGGTACTATGGCTACACCTTC
13	.	TRBJ2-3	TRBV9	.	CASSVASTDTQYF	TGTGCCAGCAGCGTAGCTAGCACAGATACGCAGTATTTT
14	TRBD1	TRBJ1-2	TRBV7-9	.	CASSLRDRVHGYTF	TGTGCCAGCAGCTTACGGGACAGGGTTCACGGCTACACCTTC
16	.	TRBJ1-5	TRBV25-1	.	CASRGRGAGGNQPQHF	TGTGCCAGCAGAGGCCGCGGAGCAGGGGGCAATCAGCCCCAGCATTTT
15	TRBD2	TRBJ2-2	TRBV9	.	CASSVYSGATGELFF	TGTGCCAGCAGCGTATATAGCGGGGCCACCGGGGAGCTGTTTTTT
16	TRBD1	TRBJ2-1	TRBV7-2	.	CASSSPGTGRRDEQFF	TGTGCCAGCAGCTCTCCCGGGACAGGGAGACGGGATGAGCAGTTCTTC
14	TRBD1	TRBJ2-1	TRBV11-1	.	CASRPGQEYNEQFF	TGTGCCAGCAGGCCGGGACAGGAATACAATGAGCAGTTCTTC
13	.	TRBJ1-5	TRBV11-2	.	CASSLNRNQPQHF	TGTGCCAGCAGCTTAAATAGAAACCAGCCCCAGCATTTT
15	TRBD1	TRBJ1-1	TRBV19	.	CASSGQGKVNTEAFF	TGTGCCAGTAGTGGACAGGGGAAGGTGAACACTGAAGCTTTCTTT
15	.	TRBJ1-4	TRBV24-1	.	CATSDSIGRGGKLFF	TGTGCCACCAGTGATTCCATCGGACGGGGTGGAAAACTGTTTTTT
16	.	TRBJ1-2	TRBV18	.	CASSPSTGPGGYGYTF	TGTGCCAGCTCACCATCTACAGGCCCTGGTGGGTATGGCTACACCTTC
14	.	TRBJ1-5	TRBV19	.	CASTTETGYQPQHF	TGTGCCAGTACTACGGAGACAGGATATCAGCCCCAGCATTTT
17	.	TRBJ1-5	TRBV23-1	.	CASSPAPGPKGNQPQHF	TGCGCCAGCAGTCCGGCCCCAGGTCCTAAGGGCAATCAGCCCCAGCATTTT